This T cell receptor (beta chain) was sequenced in a study of shared clonotypes between healthy human individuals. As for the study in general: Per-donor plates numbered three CD4 naive, three CD4 memory, two CD8 naive and one CD8 memory. Study-wide results and caveats: What naive subsets generally showed was a larger estimated richness than memory subsets showed.

The V end was cut by 2 bases, the J end by 2 bases, with 9 bases between. The germline CDR1 and CDR2 sequences are PRHDT and FYEKMQ (reference sequence). The CDR3 runs to 14 residues. Repertoires were generated with immunoSEQ multiplex PCR, while TCRdb's copy carries only in-frame clones and drops some. The table shows around 1,000,000 clones, with around 77% occurring only once. The healthy adult donors were HIV-negative and reported no recent acute infections or vaccinations. Concerning this clone: What it binds is unknown.

The sample was memory CD4+ T cells from PBMCs. Noted subset: CD45RA-negative fraction. The TCR was taken from a man between 18 and 29 years old in good health. Some clones in this sample may be carry-over from other donors' samples. This chain links TRBV13 with TRBJ1-2, with D unresolved. The CDR3 region has the DNA TGTGCCAGCAGCTTATTTCGGGAGAACTATGGCTACACCTTC. This translates into CASSLFRENYGYTF.